This is a list of T cell receptor beta chains from one sample in a study of cytomegalovirus exposure and HLA in healthy donors. Assay: immunoSEQ multiplex PCR; the TCRdb copy retains only in-frame clones and omits some. The sample contains some 180,000 clones, approximately 76% of which appear only once. Sequenced input: PBMCs. The receptor set was obtained from a woman under 30 in good health and CMV-seropositive. The conserved cysteine and the conserved F or W are not part of the CDR3 here. The order of the fields is J gene, V gene, CDR3 protein.

TRBJ1-4 TRBV7-2 ASSWRRSPEKLF
TRBJ2-5 TRBV9 ASSQGLVGTQY
TRBJ1-1 TRBV28 ASSLFGLNTEAF
TRBJ1-6 TRBV6-1 ASSETGETPLH
TRBJ2-1 TRBV10-1 ASSGGGPCF
TRBJ2-7 TRBV4-1 ASSQGQGAYEQY
TRBJ1-1 TRBV5-1 ASSPIQGAAAEAF
TRBJ1-2 TRBV9 ASSGPGLNYGYT
TRBJ2-1 TRBV7-2 ASSLRGGENDEQF
TRBJ1-1 TRBV7-3 ASSSLGGNTEAF
TRBJ1-1 TRBV7-9 ASNFEVNTEAF
TRBJ2-7 TRBV11-2 ASSLVREQY
TRBJ1-2 TRBV30 AIPKRSLNYGYT
TRBJ1-5 TRBV7-8 ASSLGDYSNQPQH
TRBJ2-5 TRBV7-6 ASSLVVRWGERTQY
TRBJ1-4 TRBV5-5 ASSSTGEKLF
TRBJ1-2 TRBV18 ASSPEEGRGYT
TRBJ1-2 TRBV19 ASSIFNGYT
TRBJ2-3 TRBV14 ASSRRTSGEDTQY
NA TRBV4-2 ASSQLGTPHEQY
TRBJ2-1 TRBV4-3 ASSQEENPINYEQF
TRBJ2-1 TRBV13 ASSAGTEVDNEQF
TRBJ1-6 TRBV9 ASSALDRDNSPLH
TRBJ1-2 TRBV5-7 ASSLGTGVSNYGYT
TRBJ2-7 TRBV13 ASSLRTGQDLLEQY
TRBJ2-5 TRBV27 ATRGVLETQY
TRBJ2-2 TRBV5-6 ASSFSSKPPNTGELF
TRBJ1-1 TRBV7-9 ASSSQGLTEAF
TRBJ1-2 TRBV5-4 ASSPTWDTTSGYT
NA TRBV27 ASSSSEGYDEQY
TRBJ2-1 TRBV5-5 ASSLVTSGEENEQF
TRBJ2-5 TRBV9 ASSVGDTEQETQY
TRBJ1-5 TRBV10-3 AIGSGFDQPQH
TRBJ2-1 TRBV15 ATSEGGQGVFEQF
TRBJ2-5 TRBV27 ASRTSGGQETQY
TRBJ2-7 TRBV27 ASSLSWTGPYEQY
TRBJ2-1 TRBV4-2 ASSQDRGREQF
TRBJ2-7 TRBV2 ASRVTGGINEQY
TRBJ1-2 TRBV6-4 ASSIERTAPYGYT
TRBJ2-5 TRBV30 AWAQGLQETQY
TRBJ1-3 TRBV9 ASSVGGGSGNTIY
TRBJ1-1 TRBV9 ASSVGGGATTEAF
TRBJ2-7 TRBV15 ATSRGQRYEQY
TRBJ1-1 TRBV28 ASSPEVWKEDTEAF
TRBJ2-5 TRBV5-4 ASTLGQGAVETQY
TRBJ1-2 TRBV5-1 ASSPWTGPYGYT
TRBJ1-5 TRBV28 ASYKPDRGYNWGNQPQH